This T cell receptor (beta chain) derives from a study of cytomegalovirus exposure and HLA in healthy donors. The PCR made use of 60 Vbeta and 13 Jbeta primers. Clones were read by immunoSEQ multiplex PCR, and TCRdb kept only the in-frame ones, dropping some. The sample lists over 100,000 clones; 70% to 90% were seen once. Trimming left V 4 bases short and J 7 bases short, with 24 bases between. Germline CDR1 is SGHDT and CDR2 is YYEEEE. This CDR3 is built from 16 residues. Study-wide results and limits: In most subjects, TCR beta sequences reportedly gave accurate predictions of HLA-A and HLA-B alleles. DRB1 had the most TCR associations and HLA-C the fewest, a later analysis found, with rates varying by HLA locus.

In regard to this clone: As yet, its antigen is unknown.

This clonotype was obtained from a man aged 40-50 years in good health and CMV-seronegative. Input material: PBMCs. The chain employs TRBV5-6 and TRBJ2-7, with D uncertain. The CDR3 DNA reads as TGTGCCAGCAGCCCTGGAACTAAAGTCGGTCTAGAGGAGCAGTACTTC. It codes for CASSPGTKVGLEEQYF.